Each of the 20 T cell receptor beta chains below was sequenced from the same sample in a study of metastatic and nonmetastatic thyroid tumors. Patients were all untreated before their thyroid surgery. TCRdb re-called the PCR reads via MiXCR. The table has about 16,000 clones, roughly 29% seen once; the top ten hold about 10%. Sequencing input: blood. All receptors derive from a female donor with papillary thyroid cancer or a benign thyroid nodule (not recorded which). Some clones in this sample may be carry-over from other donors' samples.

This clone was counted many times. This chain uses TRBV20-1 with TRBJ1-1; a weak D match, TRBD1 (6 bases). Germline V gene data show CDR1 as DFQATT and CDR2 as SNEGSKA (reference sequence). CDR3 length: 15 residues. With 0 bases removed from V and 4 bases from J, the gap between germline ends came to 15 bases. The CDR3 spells CSARDPGQQSTEAFF. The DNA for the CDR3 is TGCAGTGCTAGAGATCCCGGACAGCAGAGCACTGAAGCTTTCTTT.

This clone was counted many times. This CDR3 is CASSFGHNTGELFF. In DNA form, the CDR3 reads TGTGCCAGCAGCTTTGGACACAACACCGGGGAGCTGTTTTTT. The chain links TRBV5-5 to TRBJ2-2, with D possibly TRBD1 on 5 matching bases. V gave up 2 bases and J gave up 2 bases, with 7 bases separating them. CDR3 size: 14 residues. In germline, CDR1 is SGHKS, CDR2 YYEKEE (reference sequence).

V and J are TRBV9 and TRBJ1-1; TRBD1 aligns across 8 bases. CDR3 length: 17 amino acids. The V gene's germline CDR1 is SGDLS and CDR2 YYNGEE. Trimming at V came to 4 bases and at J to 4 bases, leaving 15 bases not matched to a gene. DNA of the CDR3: TGTGCCAGCAGCCGGACAGATATTCAGGGGGCGCGCACTGAAGCTTTCTTT. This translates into CASSRTDIQGARTEAFF.

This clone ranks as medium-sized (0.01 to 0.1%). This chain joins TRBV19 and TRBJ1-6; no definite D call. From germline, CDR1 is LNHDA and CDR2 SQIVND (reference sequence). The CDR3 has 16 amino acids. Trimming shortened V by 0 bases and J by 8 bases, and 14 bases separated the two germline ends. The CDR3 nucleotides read TGTGCCAGTAGTATAGAGCAAATCGCGGGCCATTCACCCCTCCACTTT. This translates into CASSIEQIAGHSPLHF.

This CDR3 is CASSGRQGPYGYTF. The CDR3 nucleotides read TGTGCCAGCAGCGGACGACAGGGACCTTATGGCTACACCTTC. The chain recombines TRBV9 with TRBJ1-2, with 7 bases identical to TRBD1. Germline assignment: CDR1 SGDLS and CDR2 YYNGEE. The junction had 7 bases not matched to a gene; V was cut back by 3 bases and J by 5 bases. The CDR3 runs to 14 residues. Combining the CDR3 with reference TRBV9 and TRBJ1-2 gives the whole variable domain DSGVTQTPKHLITATGQRVTLRCSPRSGDLSVYWYQQSLDQGLQFLIQYYNGEERAKGNILERFSAQQFPDLHSELNLSSLELGDSALYFCASSGRQGPYGYTFGSGTRLTVV.

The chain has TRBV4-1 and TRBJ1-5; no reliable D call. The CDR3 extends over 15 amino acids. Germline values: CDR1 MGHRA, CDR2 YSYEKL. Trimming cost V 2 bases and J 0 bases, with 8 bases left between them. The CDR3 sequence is CASSQSGSSNQPQHF. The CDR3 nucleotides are TGCGCCAGCAGCCAATCCGGGAGTAGCAATCAGCCCCAGCATTTT.

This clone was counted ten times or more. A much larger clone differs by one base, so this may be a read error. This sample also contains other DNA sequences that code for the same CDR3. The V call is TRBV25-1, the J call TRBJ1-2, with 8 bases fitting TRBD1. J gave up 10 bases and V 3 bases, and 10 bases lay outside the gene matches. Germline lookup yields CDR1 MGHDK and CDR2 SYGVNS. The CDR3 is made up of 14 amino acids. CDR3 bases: TGTGCCAGCAGTGAGACCGGGACAGGAGACACCTACACCTTC. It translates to CASSETGTGDTYTF.

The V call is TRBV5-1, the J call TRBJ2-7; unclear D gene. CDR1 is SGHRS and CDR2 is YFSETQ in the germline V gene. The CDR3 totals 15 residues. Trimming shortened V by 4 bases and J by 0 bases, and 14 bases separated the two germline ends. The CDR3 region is CASSHKFSSSYEQYF. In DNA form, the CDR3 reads TGCGCCAGCAGCCACAAGTTTTCCTCCTCCTACGAGCAGTACTTC.

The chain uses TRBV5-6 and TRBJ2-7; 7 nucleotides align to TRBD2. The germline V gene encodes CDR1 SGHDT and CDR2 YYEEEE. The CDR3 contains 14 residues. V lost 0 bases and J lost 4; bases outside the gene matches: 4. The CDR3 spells CASSLGEGGYEQYF. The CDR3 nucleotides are TGTGCCAGCAGCTTGGGCGAGGGAGGGTACGAGCAGTACTTC.

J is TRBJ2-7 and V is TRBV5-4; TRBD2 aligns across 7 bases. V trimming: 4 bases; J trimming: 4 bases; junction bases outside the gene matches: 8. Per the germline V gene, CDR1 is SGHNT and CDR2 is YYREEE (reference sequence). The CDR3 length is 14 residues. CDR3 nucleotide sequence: TGTGCCAGCAGCCTCCGCGGGGGACCGTACGAGCAGTACTTC. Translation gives CASSLRGGPYEQYF.

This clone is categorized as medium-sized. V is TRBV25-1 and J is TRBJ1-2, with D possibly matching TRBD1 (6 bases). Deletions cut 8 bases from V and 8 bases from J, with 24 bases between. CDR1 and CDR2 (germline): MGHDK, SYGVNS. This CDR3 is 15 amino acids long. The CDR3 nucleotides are TGTGCCAGCGATCCAACCCAAGGGGGGGCGGGCGGCTACACCTTC. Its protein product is CASDPTQGGAGGYTF.

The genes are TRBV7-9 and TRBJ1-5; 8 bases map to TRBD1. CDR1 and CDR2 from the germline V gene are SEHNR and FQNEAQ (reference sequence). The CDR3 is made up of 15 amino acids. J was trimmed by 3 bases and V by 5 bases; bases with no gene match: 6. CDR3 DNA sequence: TGTGCCAGCAGCCTCGGACAGGGTGCCAATCAGCCCCAGCATTTT. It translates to CASSLGQGANQPQHF.

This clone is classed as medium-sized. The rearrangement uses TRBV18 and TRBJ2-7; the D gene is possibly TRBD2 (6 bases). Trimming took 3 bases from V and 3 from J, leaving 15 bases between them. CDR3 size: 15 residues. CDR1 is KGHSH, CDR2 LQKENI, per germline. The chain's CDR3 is CASSPPGPGGYEQYF. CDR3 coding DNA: TGTGCCAGCTCACCCCCGGGACCCGGGGGCTACGAGCAGTACTTC. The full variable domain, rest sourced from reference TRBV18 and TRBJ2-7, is NAGVMQNPRHLVRRRGQEARLRCSPMKGHSHVYWYRQLPEEGLKFMVYLQKENIIDESGMPKERFSAEFPKEGPSILRIQQVVRGDSAAYFCASSPPGPGGYEQYFGPGTRLTVT.

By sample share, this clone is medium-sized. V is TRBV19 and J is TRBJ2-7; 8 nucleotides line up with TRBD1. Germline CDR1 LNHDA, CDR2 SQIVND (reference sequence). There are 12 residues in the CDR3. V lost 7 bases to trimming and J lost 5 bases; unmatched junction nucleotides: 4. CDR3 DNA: TGTGCCAGTATCGGACAGGGTAACGAGCAGTACTTC. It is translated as CASIGQGNEQYF.

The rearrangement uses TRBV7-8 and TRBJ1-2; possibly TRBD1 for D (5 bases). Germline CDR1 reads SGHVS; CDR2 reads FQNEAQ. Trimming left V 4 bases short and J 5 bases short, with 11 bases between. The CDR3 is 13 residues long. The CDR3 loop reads CASSYGTAYGYTF. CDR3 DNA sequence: TGTGCCAGCAGCTACGGGACTGCTTATGGCTACACCTTC.

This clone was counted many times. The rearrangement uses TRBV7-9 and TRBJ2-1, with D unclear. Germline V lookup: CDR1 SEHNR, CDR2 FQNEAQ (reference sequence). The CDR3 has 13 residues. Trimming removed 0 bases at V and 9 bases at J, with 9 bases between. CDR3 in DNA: TGTGCCAGCAGCTTAGCCCTAGACACTGAGCAGTTCTTC. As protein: CASSLALDTEQFF.

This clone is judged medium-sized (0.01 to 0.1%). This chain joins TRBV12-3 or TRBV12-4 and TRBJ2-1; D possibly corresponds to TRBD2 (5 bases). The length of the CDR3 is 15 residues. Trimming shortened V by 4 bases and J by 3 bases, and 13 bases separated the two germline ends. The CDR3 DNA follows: TGTGCCAGCAGTTCCGAGGGCTCTAACTACAATGAGCAGTTCTTC. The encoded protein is CASSSEGSNYNEQFF.

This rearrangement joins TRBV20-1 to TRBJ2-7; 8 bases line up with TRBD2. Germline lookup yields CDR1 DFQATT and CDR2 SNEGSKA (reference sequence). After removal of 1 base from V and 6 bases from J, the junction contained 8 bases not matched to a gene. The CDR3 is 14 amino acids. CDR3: CSARVAGGSIEQYF. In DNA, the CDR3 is TGCAGTGCTAGAGTGGCGGGAGGCTCCATCGAGCAGTACTTC.

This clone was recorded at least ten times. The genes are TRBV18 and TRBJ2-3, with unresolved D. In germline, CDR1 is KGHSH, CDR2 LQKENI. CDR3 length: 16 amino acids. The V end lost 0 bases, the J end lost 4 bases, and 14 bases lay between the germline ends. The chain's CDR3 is CASSPPLPPPPDTQYF. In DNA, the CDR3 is TGTGCCAGCTCACCACCCCTACCCCCCCCCCCAGATACGCAGTATTTT.

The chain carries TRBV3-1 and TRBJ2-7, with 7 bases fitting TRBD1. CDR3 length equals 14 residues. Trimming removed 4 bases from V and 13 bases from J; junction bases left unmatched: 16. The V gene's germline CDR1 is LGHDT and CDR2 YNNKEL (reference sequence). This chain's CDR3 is CASSRDRAVPEHYF. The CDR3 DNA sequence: TGTGCCAGCAGCCGAGACAGGGCGGTCCCCGAACATTACTTC.